The 2 T cell receptor beta chains in this list originate from one sample, sequenced in a study of T cells expressing NK-cell markers. TCRdb re-analyzed the 5' RACE reads; it lists each CDR3 protein once, without DNA. The table lists a few hundred thousand distinct CDR3 sequences, with 3.5% to 4.5% in the top ten. Sequenced material: blood T cells: a sorted CD56 or NKG2C T cell subset, CD4+ or CD8+ T cells, or bulk PBMC T cells (not recorded which). All receptors come from a man aged 18 to 35 in good health.

The V call is TRBV5-1, the J call TRBJ1-4; without DNA, the TCRdb call of TRBD1 cannot be checked. Germline V gene data show CDR1 as SGHRS and CDR2 as YFSETQ. This CDR3 spans 15 amino acids. The CDR3 here is CASRLNQGTNEKLFF.

The chain has TRBV15 and TRBJ2-2; TCRdb returns TRBD2, unconfirmable since there is no DNA. Germline V gene sequence: CDR1 LNHNV, CDR2 YYDKDF (reference sequence). This CDR3 contains 15 residues. This chain's CDR3 is CATSRLAGNTGELFF.